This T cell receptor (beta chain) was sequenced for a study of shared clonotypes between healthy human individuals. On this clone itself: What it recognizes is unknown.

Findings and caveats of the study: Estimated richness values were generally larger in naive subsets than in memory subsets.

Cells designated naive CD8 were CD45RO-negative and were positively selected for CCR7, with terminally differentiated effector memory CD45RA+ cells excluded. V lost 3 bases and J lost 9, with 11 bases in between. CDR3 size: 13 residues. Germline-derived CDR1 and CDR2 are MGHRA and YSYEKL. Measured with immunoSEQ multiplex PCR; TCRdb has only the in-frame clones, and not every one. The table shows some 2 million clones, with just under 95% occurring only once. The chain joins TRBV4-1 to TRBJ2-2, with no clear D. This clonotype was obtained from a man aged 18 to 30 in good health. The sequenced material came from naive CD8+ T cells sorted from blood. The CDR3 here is CASSHPTVRELFF. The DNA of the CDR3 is TGCGCCAGCAGCCACCCGACCGTTCGGGAGCTGTTTTTT.